Sequencing of this T cell receptor (beta chain) was carried out in a study of T cell repertoires in cytomegalovirus infection. TCRdb redid the calling of the reads with MiXCR, one entry per CDR3 protein. The table includes roughly 640,000 distinct CDR3 sequences, less than 25% detected once. This clonotype has ten or more counts. The CDR3 spans 16 residues. The germline V gene encodes CDR1 LGHNA and CDR2 YNFKEQ. Trimming cost V 1 base and J 0 bases, with 11 bases left between them. The chain joins TRBV4-2 to TRBJ2-3; a weak D match, TRBD2 (5 bases). The sample was CD8+ T cells from PBMCs. The TCR was taken from a human donor in good health (CMV status not recorded). Some clones in this sample may be carry-over from other donors' samples. CDR3 coding DNA: TGTGCCAGCAGCCAAGCAGGCCCGGGGAGCACAGATACGCAGTATTTT. Translating gives CASSQAGPGSTDTQYF.